Listed below are T cell receptor beta chains from one sample, sequenced in a study of T-cell reconstitution after alpha-beta-depleted transplantation in children. TCRdb reanalysed the PCR reads using MiXCR and keeps one entry per CDR3 protein. The sample holds 800,000 to 1,000,000 distinct CDR3 sequences, about 29% seen once. Specimen: PBMCs, mostly from graft donor cells, collected 360 days after TCRalphabeta/CD19-depleted stem cell transplant. These receptors were collected from a boy under two years old who had a stem cell transplant for SCID, so the T cells may come from the graft donor. The CDR3 runs from the conserved cysteine through the conserved F or W. Each record gives: V gene, D gene, CDR3 protein. A D gene is named only where the DNA matches it firmly.

V: TRBV3-1
D: TRBD2
CDR3: CASSLYRDYKNEQFF

V: TRBV6-5
D: NA
CDR3: CASTREGIEAFF

V: TRBV5-1
D: NA
CDR3: CASSLTGLVDTEAFF

V: TRBV4-1
D: TRBD2
CDR3: CASSQIAGPSTDTQYF

V: TRBV20-1
D: NA
CDR3: CSASGGTGLNYGYTF

V: TRBV5-1
D: NA
CDR3: CASSFESWGSKETQYF

V: TRBV6-1
D: NA
CDR3: CASSHLLRTVNQPQHF

V: TRBV20-1
D: TRBD2
CDR3: CSARGGVAGGPSSYEQYF

V: TRBV28
D: NA
CDR3: CASLMRGRDYGYTF

V: TRBV7-9
D: NA
CDR3: CASSLVGQARAPLHF

V: TRBV5-1
D: NA
CDR3: CASSFSLARSYNEQFF

V: TRBV6-1
D: TRBD1
CDR3: CASRTGGPHQPQHF

V: TRBV6-1
D: TRBD1
CDR3: CASRLGTDRTEAFF

V: TRBV4-1
D: NA
CDR3: CASSQRVGLNTEAFF

V: TRBV4-3
D: NA
CDR3: CASSQERSPPYEQYF

V: TRBV20-1
D: NA
CDR3: CSATPSSNRYNEQFF

V: TRBV28
D: NA
CDR3: CASRPTGPDTQYF

V: TRBV29-1
D: TRBD2
CDR3: CSVEGPERGGIWAQYF

V: TRBV7-9
D: NA
CDR3: CASSLALRGHLGEQYF

V: TRBV7-9
D: TRBD1
CDR3: CASSFSPIQGADYGYTF

V: TRBV20-1
D: TRBD1
CDR3: CSATGGRFDGYTF

V: TRBV2
D: NA
CDR3: CASRGFTGKVRYEQYF

V: TRBV4-1
D: NA
CDR3: CASSQTTLGGYTF

V: TRBV20-1
D: NA
CDR3: CSAREGGRSYGYTF

V: TRBV5-1
D: TRBD2
CDR3: CASSLVLSGRNNEQFF

V: TRBV7-2
D: NA
CDR3: CASSTDSVFYGYTF

V: TRBV6-2/TRBV6-3
D: TRBD1
CDR3: CASRPRQGYTEAFF

V: TRBV12-3/TRBV12-4
D: NA
CDR3: CASSLRFGEAFF

V: TRBV20-1
D: NA
CDR3: CSARVIAGELFF

V: TRBV4-2
D: NA
CDR3: CASSQGVTGGKNTEAFF

V: TRBV2
D: NA
CDR3: CACGALKGTEAFF

V: TRBV11-2
D: TRBD2
CDR3: CASSRRGDSGGKTDTQYF

V: TRBV10-3
D: NA
CDR3: CAISEYNQPQHF

V: TRBV7-2
D: NA
CDR3: CASSLEPPPNEQYF

V: TRBV4-2
D: TRBD1
CDR3: CASSQEGGQEAYEQYF

V: TRBV29-1
D: NA
CDR3: CSVERQLNTEAFF

V: TRBV20-1
D: NA
CDR3: CSARRGGSSYNEQFF

V: TRBV10-2
D: NA
CDR3: CASSRGGDGANVLTF

V: TRBV6-1
D: TRBD1
CDR3: CASKVAGTGSYEQYF

V: TRBV24-1
D: NA
CDR3: CATSEQGFNEQFF

V: TRBV5-1
D: TRBD2
CDR3: CASSPAGGGGTDTQYF

V: TRBV7-9
D: NA
CDR3: CASSPRRGVSTDTQYF

V: TRBV5-1
D: TRBD2
CDR3: CASSPASGITGELFF

V: TRBV27
D: NA
CDR3: CASSLSRGADTQYF

V: TRBV3-1
D: NA
CDR3: CASSLRGNNEKLFF

V: TRBV20-1
D: NA
CDR3: CSARVFGFNTEAFF